One and the same sample provided the 6 T cell receptor beta chains below, sequenced in a study of blood T cell repertoires in COVID-19. Generated by immunoSEQ multiplex PCR, the TCRdb table keeps only in-frame clones and is missing some. This table holds roughly 230,000 clones, 83% found once. The sequenced material came from peripheral blood. The receptors shown here come from a human donor in a cohort sampled during active COVID-19.

This chain links TRBV9 with TRBJ1-2, with 10 bases that match TRBD1. The CDR3 totals 14 residues. Trimming took 4 bases from V and 8 from J; bases not matched to a gene: 8. Germline CDR1 reads SGDLS; CDR2 reads YYNGEE. Here the CDR3 DNA reads TGTGCCAGCAGCTCCCCGGACAGGGGGTTGGGCTACACCTTC. This translates into CASSSPDRGLGYTF.

This chain connects TRBV5-1 to TRBJ2-5; D call uncertain. With 3 bases removed from V and 5 bases from J, the gap between germline ends came to 11 bases. Germline V gene sequence: CDR1 SGHRS, CDR2 YFSETQ. The CDR3 sequence is 13 residues long. The CDR3 DNA sequence: TGCGCCAGCAGCTGGAAAGCCAGGGAGACCCAGTACTTC. Its translation: CASSWKARETQYF.

In DNA, the CDR3 is TGTGCCAGTAGTTCGGGACAGATTAGCAATCAGCCCCAGCATTTT. Translating gives CASSSGQISNQPQHF. The gene calls are TRBV19 and TRBJ1-5; 7 bases are a match to TRBD1. V shed 5 bases, J shed 0 bases, and the junction held 4 bases outside the gene matches. In germline, CDR1 is LNHDA, CDR2 SQIVND (reference sequence). This CDR3 is built from 15 residues.

This clone has only a few counts. The rearrangement uses TRBV6-4 and TRBJ1-1; D is unclear. From germline, CDR1 is MRHNA and CDR2 SNTAGT. CDR3 size: 13 residues. Trimming removed 4 bases from V and 3 bases from J, with 9 bases in between. The DNA of the CDR3 is TGTGCCAGCAGTGTGGAGAGGGACACTGAAGCTTTCTTT. Its protein product is CASSVERDTEAFF.

This clone was counted only a few times. The chain employs TRBV19 and TRBJ1-1, with a weak D call TRBD1 (5 bases). In germline, CDR1 is LNHDA, CDR2 SQIVND (reference sequence). The CDR3 loop spans 12 amino acids. With 9 bases removed from V and 7 bases from J, the gap between germline ends came to 15 bases. The CDR3 region is CASLDRGDEAFF. The CDR3 region has the DNA TGTGCCAGCCTAGACAGAGGAGATGAAGCTTTCTTT.

V usage is TRBV10-3 and J usage is TRBJ2-1; 14 bases agree with TRBD2. J lost 9 bases, V lost 4 bases, and 5 bases had no gene match. Germline V lookup: CDR1 ENHRY, CDR2 SYGVKD. This CDR3 contains 15 residues. Here the CDR3 DNA reads TGTGCCATCAGTGGGACTAGCGGGGGGACCGGTGAGCAGTTCTTC. Translation gives CAISGTSGGTGEQFF.